The rows below give T cell receptor beta chains drawn from one sample of a study of blood T cell repertoires in COVID-19. This table comes from immunoSEQ multiplex PCR, and its TCRdb copy is limited to in-frame clones, with some not included. The sample has about 99,000 clones, 84% seen once. Sequenced sample: peripheral blood. These receptors were collected from a human donor in a cohort sampled during active or convalescent COVID-19. The CDR3 runs from the conserved cysteine through the conserved F or W. Each record gives: clone size, J gene, V gene, D gene, CDR3 protein, CDR3 DNA. D genes are given only for firm matches. The size entry is marked missing in some rows and otherwise reads once, few, many or a size class.

size: NA
J: TRBJ2-3
V: TRBV2
D: TRBD2
CDR3: CASKTTGTSGDTDTQYF
DNA: TGTGCCAGCAAAACGACAGGGACTAGCGGGGACACAGATACGCAGTATTTT

size: NA
J: TRBJ1-5
V: TRBV15
D: TRBD1
CDR3: CATSRGDSIHGQPQHF
DNA: TGTGCCACCAGCAGAGGGGACAGCATCCACGGGCAGCCCCAGCATTTT

size: few
J: TRBJ1-4
V: TRBV5-1
D: NA
CDR3: CASSMREREKLFF
DNA: TGCGCCAGCAGCATGCGAGAGAGGGAAAAACTGTTTTTT

size: NA
J: TRBJ1-6
V: TRBV5-1
D: TRBD1
CDR3: CASSLGQGANSPLHF
DNA: TGCGCCAGCAGCTTAGGACAGGGGGCGAATTCACCCCTCCACTTT

size: NA
J: TRBJ1-1
V: TRBV5-1
D: TRBD1
CDR3: CASTLQGAGHGAEAFF
DNA: TGCGCCAGCACCCTACAGGGGGCGGGCCACGGGGCTGAAGCTTTCTTT

size: NA
J: TRBJ1-1
V: TRBV6-5
D: NA
CDR3: CASRTAGFANTEAFF
DNA: TGTGCCAGCAGAACCGCAGGGTTTGCGAACACTGAAGCTTTCTTT

size: NA
J: TRBJ1-5
V: TRBV23-1
D: TRBD1
CDR3: CASNRGGNQPQHF
DNA: TGCGCCAGCAACAGGGGAGGCAATCAGCCCCAGCATTTT

size: NA
J: TRBJ2-2
V: TRBV4-1
D: TRBD2
CDR3: CASSQGSGWYGELFF
DNA: TGCGCCAGCAGCCAGGGTAGCGGGTGGTACGGGGAGCTGTTTTTT

size: NA
J: TRBJ2-7
V: TRBV6-5
D: TRBD1
CDR3: CASSYKGQGYEQYF
DNA: TGTGCCAGCAGTTACAAGGGACAGGGCTACGAGCAGTACTTC

size: NA
J: TRBJ2-2
V: TRBV3-1/TRBV3-2
D: TRBD1
CDR3: CASSRKRLDRATGELFF
DNA: TGTGCCAGCAGCCGCAAAAGACTCGACAGGGCCACCGGGGAGCTGTTTTTT

size: NA
J: TRBJ2-1
V: TRBV12-3/TRBV12-4
D: NA
CDR3: CASSFLDSGHFF
DNA: TGTGCCAGCAGCTTTCTGGACAGCGGTCACTTCTTC

size: NA
J: TRBJ2-1
V: TRBV7-3
D: TRBD1
CDR3: CASSLLPRFGQGGDEQFF
DNA: TGTGCCAGCAGCCTTCTACCTCGGTTCGGACAGGGCGGAGATGAGCAGTTCTTC

size: NA
J: TRBJ2-2
V: TRBV3-1/TRBV3-2
D: TRBD1
CDR3: CASSQADRPGELFF
DNA: TGTGCCAGCAGCCAAGCGGACAGGCCCGGGGAGCTGTTTTTT

size: few
J: TRBJ2-7
V: TRBV5-5
D: NA
CDR3: CASSLVQGSSYEQYF
DNA: TGTGCCAGCAGCTTGGTCCAGGGGAGCTCCTACGAGCAGTACTTC

size: NA
J: TRBJ2-5
V: TRBV6-4
D: NA
CDR3: CASRTGDILGETQYF
DNA: TGTGCCAGCAGGACCGGGGACATTTTGGGAGAGACCCAGTACTTC

size: once
J: TRBJ1-2
V: TRBV5-4
D: TRBD1
CDR3: CAGKTGNGYTF
DNA: TGTGCCGGCAAGACAGGGAATGGCTACACCTTC

size: NA
J: TRBJ2-3
V: TRBV11-3
D: TRBD2
CDR3: CASSLGRLAGVTDTQYF
DNA: TGTGCCAGCAGCTTAGGGCGACTAGCGGGGGTCACAGATACGCAGTATTTT

size: NA
J: TRBJ2-3
V: TRBV9
D: NA
CDR3: CASSVYGTDTQYF
DNA: TGTGCCAGCAGCGTTTATGGCACAGATACGCAGTATTTT

size: NA
J: TRBJ1-2
V: TRBV18
D: NA
CDR3: CASSRSYGYTF
DNA: TGTGCCAGCTCACGGAGCTATGGCTACACCTTC

size: NA
J: TRBJ1-5
V: TRBV6-5
D: NA
CDR3: CASSSDGGSNQPQHF
DNA: TGTGCCAGCAGTTCCGACGGGGGTAGCAATCAGCCCCAGCATTTT

size: NA
J: TRBJ1-4
V: TRBV11-3
D: NA
CDR3: CASSLGGEDEKLFF
DNA: TGTGCCAGCAGCTTAGGTGGGGAGGACGAAAAACTGTTTTTT

size: NA
J: TRBJ1-1
V: TRBV30
D: NA
CDR3: CAWTLQGIGTEAFF
DNA: TGTGCCTGGACTTTACAGGGTATCGGTACTGAAGCTTTCTTT

size: once
J: TRBJ2-5
V: TRBV7-2
D: TRBD2
CDR3: CASSYRRLAGGQETQYF
DNA: TGTGCCAGCAGCTACCGAAGACTAGCGGGGGGCCAAGAGACCCAGTACTTC

size: NA
J: TRBJ2-5
V: TRBV5-4
D: TRBD2
CDR3: CASSIASGGAGGETQYF
DNA: TGTGCCAGCAGCATAGCTAGCGGGGGGGCGGGCGGAGAGACCCAGTACTTC

size: NA
J: TRBJ2-7
V: TRBV5-8
D: NA
CDR3: CASSVTGTLTYEQYF
DNA: TGTGCCAGCAGCGTCACCGGGACACTGACCTACGAGCAGTACTTC

size: NA
J: TRBJ2-7
V: TRBV10-3
D: TRBD2
CDR3: CAISESSGGYEQYF
DNA: TGTGCCATCAGTGAAAGTTCGGGAGGTTACGAGCAGTACTTC

size: NA
J: TRBJ2-1
V: TRBV30
D: TRBD1
CDR3: CAWGTGGYNEQFF
DNA: TGTGCCTGGGGGACAGGGGGTTACAATGAGCAGTTCTTC

size: NA
J: TRBJ1-4
V: TRBV4-2
D: TRBD1
CDR3: CASSRRGTGGEKLFF
DNA: TGTGCCAGCAGCCGACGGGGGACAGGGGGTGAAAAACTGTTTTTT

size: NA
J: TRBJ1-3
V: TRBV4-1
D: NA
CDR3: CASSSPPSGQGNPSGNTIYF
DNA: TGCGCCAGCAGCTCACCTCCAAGTGGGCAGGGGAACCCCTCTGGAAACACCATATATTTT

size: NA
J: TRBJ2-7
V: TRBV5-4
D: TRBD2
CDR3: CASSEMMAGGYEQYF
DNA: TGTGCCAGCAGCGAGATGATGGCGGGGGGTTACGAGCAGTACTTC

size: NA
J: TRBJ2-3
V: TRBV6-6
D: TRBD1
CDR3: CASSQRTGTGGTDTQYF
DNA: TGTGCCAGCAGTCAGCGAACCGGGACAGGGGGCACAGATACGCAGTATTTT

size: NA
J: TRBJ1-2
V: TRBV7-2
D: TRBD1
CDR3: CASSLEGTVGRGYTF
DNA: TGTGCCAGCAGCTTAGAAGGGACAGTCGGGCGCGGCTACACCTTC

size: NA
J: TRBJ1-2
V: TRBV28
D: NA
CDR3: CASSLLRDGYTF
DNA: TGTGCCAGCAGTTTATTGCGGGATGGCTACACCTTC

size: NA
J: TRBJ1-2
V: TRBV9
D: TRBD1
CDR3: CASSASGTVYGYTF
DNA: TGTGCCAGCAGCGCCTCCGGGACAGTCTATGGCTACACCTTC

size: NA
J: TRBJ2-7
V: TRBV4-3
D: NA
CDR3: CASSPEARGREQYF
DNA: TGCGCCAGCAGCCCGGAGGCCAGGGGACGCGAGCAGTACTTC

size: NA
J: TRBJ1-3
V: TRBV30
D: NA
CDR3: CAWSLTDGNTIYF
DNA: TGTGCCTGGAGCCTTACAGATGGAAACACCATATATTTT

size: NA
J: TRBJ2-7
V: TRBV5-1
D: NA
CDR3: CASSLDQTHYEQYF
DNA: TGCGCCAGCAGCTTGGACCAGACTCACTACGAGCAGTACTTC

size: NA
J: TRBJ2-2
V: TRBV18
D: TRBD1
CDR3: CASSPSGTGDPGELFF
DNA: TGTGCCAGCTCACCTTCCGGGACAGGGGATCCCGGGGAGCTGTTTTTT

size: NA
J: TRBJ1-2
V: TRBV2
D: TRBD1
CDR3: CASSGGTGARGYTF
DNA: TGTGCCAGCAGTGGGGGGACAGGGGCTCGTGGCTACACCTTC

size: NA
J: TRBJ1-1
V: TRBV2
D: NA
CDR3: CASSEWRGVDTEAFF
DNA: TGTGCCAGCAGTGAATGGAGGGGCGTGGACACTGAAGCTTTCTTT

size: NA
J: TRBJ1-3
V: TRBV18
D: TRBD1
CDR3: CASSLTEIRDRGTTSGNTIYF
DNA: TGTGCCAGCTCACTCACTGAAATCCGGGACAGGGGGACAACCTCTGGAAACACCATATATTTT

size: NA
J: TRBJ1-3
V: TRBV30
D: NA
CDR3: CAWMDSTFSGNTIYF
DNA: TGTGCCTGGATGGACAGTACCTTCTCTGGAAACACCATATATTTT

size: NA
J: TRBJ1-1
V: TRBV27
D: NA
CDR3: CASSFRGAFF
DNA: TGTGCCAGCAGTTTCAGAGGAGCTTTCTTT

size: NA
J: TRBJ1-2
V: TRBV7-9
D: NA
CDR3: CASSLGDNNYGYTF
DNA: TGTGCCAGCAGCTTAGGGGACAATAACTATGGCTACACCTTC

size: NA
J: TRBJ2-1
V: TRBV5-1
D: NA
CDR3: CASSLGAGAGNEQFF
DNA: TGCGCCAGCAGCTTGGGTGCGGGCGCGGGGAATGAGCAGTTCTTC

size: once
J: TRBJ2-2
V: TRBV5-4
D: TRBD1
CDR3: CASSLFQGASGELFF
DNA: TGTGCCAGCAGCTTGTTTCAGGGGGCCTCCGGGGAGCTGTTTTTT

size: NA
J: TRBJ2-1
V: TRBV7-3
D: TRBD2
CDR3: CASSFLAGNYNEQFF
DNA: TGTGCCAGCAGCTTCCTAGCGGGGAACTACAATGAGCAGTTCTTC

size: NA
J: TRBJ1-1
V: TRBV5-5
D: NA
CDR3: CASSFLGAPDTEAFF
DNA: TGTGCCAGCAGCTTTTTAGGGGCCCCGGACACTGAAGCTTTCTTT

size: NA
J: TRBJ2-1
V: TRBV6-1
D: TRBD2
CDR3: CASSEGTSARNEQFF
DNA: TGTGCCAGCAGTGAGGGGACTAGCGCACGCAATGAGCAGTTCTTC